This TCR beta chain was sequenced in a study of OX40 agonist ivuxolimab in advanced cancers. Across the study: Past anti-PD-1, anti-PD-L1 or anti-CTLA-4 therapy was accepted, and 30% to 50% had received some.

The CDR3 runs 13 residues. Trimming stripped 6 bases from V and 11 bases from J, with 19 bases between. Germline CDR1 reads MNHEY; CDR2 reads SMNVEV (reference sequence). This table comes from immunoSEQ multiplex PCR, and its TCRdb copy is limited to in-frame clones, with some not included. The sample shows about 72,000 clones, about 93% of them seen only once. As to this clone: Its antigen is undetermined.

Findings and limits, study-wide: There was clonal expansion of CD4+ and CD8+ blood T cells by week 6 at 0.1 to 3.0 mg/kg. CD8+ T cells averaged more expanded clones than CD4+. It was also the case that some nonresponders had low normalized T-cell clonal expansion.

The material was CD4+ or CD8+ T cells sorted from blood, obtained in a trial of the OX40 agonist ivuxolimab. The origin of this receptor is an adult with an advanced solid tumor such as melanoma, head and neck, liver or kidney cancer. The chain has TRBV27 and TRBJ1-1; D gene uncertain. The chain's CDR3 is CASRPLGLLDAFF. For the CDR3, the DNA is TGTGCCAGCAGGCCACTCGGACTCCTGGACGCTTTCTTT.